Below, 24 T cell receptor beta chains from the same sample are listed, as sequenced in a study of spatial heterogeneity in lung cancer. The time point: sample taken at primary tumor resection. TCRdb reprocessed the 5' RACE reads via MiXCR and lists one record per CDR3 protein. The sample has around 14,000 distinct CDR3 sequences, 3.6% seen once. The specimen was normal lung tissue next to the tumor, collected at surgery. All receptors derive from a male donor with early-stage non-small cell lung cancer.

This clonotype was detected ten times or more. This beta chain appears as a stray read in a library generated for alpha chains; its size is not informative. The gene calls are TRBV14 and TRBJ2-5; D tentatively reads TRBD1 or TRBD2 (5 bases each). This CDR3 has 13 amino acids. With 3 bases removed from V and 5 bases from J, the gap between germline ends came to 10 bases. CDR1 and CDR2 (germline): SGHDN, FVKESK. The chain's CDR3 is CASSQGDMETQYF. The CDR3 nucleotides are TGTGCCAGCAGCCAGGGGGATATGGAGACCCAGTACTTC. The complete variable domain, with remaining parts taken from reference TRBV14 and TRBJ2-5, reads EAGVTQFPSHSVIEKGQTVTLRCDPISGHDNLYWYRRVMGKEIKFLLHFVKESKQDESGMPNNRFLAERTGGTYSTLKVQPAELEDSGVYFCASSQGDMETQYFGPGTRLLVL.

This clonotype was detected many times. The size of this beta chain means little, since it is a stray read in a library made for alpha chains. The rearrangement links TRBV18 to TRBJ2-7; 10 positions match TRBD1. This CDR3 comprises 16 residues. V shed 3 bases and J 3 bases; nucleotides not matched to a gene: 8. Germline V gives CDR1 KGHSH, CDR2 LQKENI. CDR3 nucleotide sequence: TGTGCCAGCTCACCGCCGGGGACAGGGGTTATCTACGAGCAGTACTTC. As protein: CASSPPGTGVIYEQYF.

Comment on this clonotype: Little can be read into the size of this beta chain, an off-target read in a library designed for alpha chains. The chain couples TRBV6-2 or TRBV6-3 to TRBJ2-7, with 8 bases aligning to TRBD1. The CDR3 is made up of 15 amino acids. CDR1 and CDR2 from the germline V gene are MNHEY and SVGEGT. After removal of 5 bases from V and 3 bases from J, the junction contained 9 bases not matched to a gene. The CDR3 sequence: CASSQPTGVIYEQYF. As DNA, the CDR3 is TGTGCCAGCAGTCAACCGACAGGGGTCATCTACGAGCAGTACTTC.

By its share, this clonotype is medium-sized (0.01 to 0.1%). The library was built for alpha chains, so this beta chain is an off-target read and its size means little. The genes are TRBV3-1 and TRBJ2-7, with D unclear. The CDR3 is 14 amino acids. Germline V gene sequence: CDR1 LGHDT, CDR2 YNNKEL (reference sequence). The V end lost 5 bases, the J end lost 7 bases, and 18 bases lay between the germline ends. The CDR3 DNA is TGTGCCAGCAGCACGAAAAGGGATTCGGCGGAGCAGTACTTC. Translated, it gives CASSTKRDSAEQYF.

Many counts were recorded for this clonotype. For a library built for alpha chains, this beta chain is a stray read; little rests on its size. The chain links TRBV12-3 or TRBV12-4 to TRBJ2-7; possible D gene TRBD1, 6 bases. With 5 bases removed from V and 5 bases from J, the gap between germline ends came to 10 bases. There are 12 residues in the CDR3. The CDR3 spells CASSLWDNEQYF. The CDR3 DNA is TGTGCCAGCAGTCTATGGGACAACGAGCAGTACTTC.

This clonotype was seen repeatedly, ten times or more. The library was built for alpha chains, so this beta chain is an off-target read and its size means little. The CDR3 here is CASIKGADNTGELFF. CDR3 DNA: TGTGCCAGCATCAAGGGGGCAGATAACACCGGGGAGCTGTTTTTT. The chain links TRBV2 to TRBJ2-2; TRBD1 matches at 7 bases. CDR1 and CDR2 from the germline V gene are SNHLY and FYNNEI. The CDR3 extends over 15 amino acids. V lost 7 bases and J lost 2; bases outside the gene matches: 7.

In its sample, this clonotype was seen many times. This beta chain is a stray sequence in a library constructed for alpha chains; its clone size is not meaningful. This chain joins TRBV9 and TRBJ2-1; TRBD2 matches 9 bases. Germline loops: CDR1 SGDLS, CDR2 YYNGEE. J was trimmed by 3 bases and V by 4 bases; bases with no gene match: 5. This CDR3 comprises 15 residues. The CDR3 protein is CASSPGTSSYNEQFF. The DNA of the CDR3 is TGTGCCAGCAGCCCTGGGACTAGCAGCTACAATGAGCAGTTCTTC.

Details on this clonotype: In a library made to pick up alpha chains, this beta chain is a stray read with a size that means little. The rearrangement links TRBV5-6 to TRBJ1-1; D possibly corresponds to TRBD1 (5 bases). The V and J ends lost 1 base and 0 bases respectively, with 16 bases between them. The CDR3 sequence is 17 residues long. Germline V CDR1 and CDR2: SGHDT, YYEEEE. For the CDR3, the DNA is TGTGCCAGCAGCTTGCTCTCAGGGCATGCGATGAACACTGAAGCTTTCTTT. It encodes CASSLLSGHAMNTEAFF.

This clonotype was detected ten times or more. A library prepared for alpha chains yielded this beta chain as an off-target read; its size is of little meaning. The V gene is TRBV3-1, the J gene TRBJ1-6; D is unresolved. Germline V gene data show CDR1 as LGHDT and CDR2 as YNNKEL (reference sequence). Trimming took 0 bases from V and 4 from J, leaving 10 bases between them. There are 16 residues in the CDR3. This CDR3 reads CASSQDPGQYNSPLHF. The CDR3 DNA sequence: TGTGCCAGCAGCCAAGATCCTGGGCAGTATAATTCACCCCTCCACTTT.

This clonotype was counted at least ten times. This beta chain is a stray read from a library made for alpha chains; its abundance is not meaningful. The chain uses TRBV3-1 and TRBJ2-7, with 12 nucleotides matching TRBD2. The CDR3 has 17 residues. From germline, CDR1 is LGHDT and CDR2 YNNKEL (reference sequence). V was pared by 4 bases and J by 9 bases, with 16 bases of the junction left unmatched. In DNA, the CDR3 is TGTGCCAGCAGCCCGTGGACTAGCGGGACCAGCGTAGTTGGGCAGTACTTC. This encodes CASSPWTSGTSVVGQYF.

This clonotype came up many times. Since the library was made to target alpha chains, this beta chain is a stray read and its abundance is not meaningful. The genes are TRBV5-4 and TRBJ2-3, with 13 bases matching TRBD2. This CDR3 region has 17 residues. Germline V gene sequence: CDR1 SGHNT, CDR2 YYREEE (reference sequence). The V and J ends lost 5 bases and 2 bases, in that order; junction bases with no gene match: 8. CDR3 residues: CASRKRTSGRDTDTQYF. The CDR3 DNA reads TGTGCCAGCAGGAAGAGGACTAGCGGGAGAGACACAGATACGCAGTATTTT. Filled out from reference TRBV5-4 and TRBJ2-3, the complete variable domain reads ETGVTQSPTHLIKTRGQQVTLRCSSQSGHNTVSWYQQALGQGPQFIFQYYREEENGRGNFPPRFSGLQFPNYSSELNVNALELDDSALYLCASRKRTSGRDTDTQYFGPGTRLTVL.

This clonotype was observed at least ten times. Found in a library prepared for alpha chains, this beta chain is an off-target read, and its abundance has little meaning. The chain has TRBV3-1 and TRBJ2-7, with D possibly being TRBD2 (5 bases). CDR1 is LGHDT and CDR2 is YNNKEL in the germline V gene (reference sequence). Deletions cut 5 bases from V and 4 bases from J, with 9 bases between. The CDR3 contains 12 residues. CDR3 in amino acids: CASSSEGYEQYF. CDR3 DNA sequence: TGTGCCAGCAGCAGCGAGGGTTACGAGCAGTACTTC.

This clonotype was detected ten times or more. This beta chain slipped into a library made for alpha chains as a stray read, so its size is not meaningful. CDR3 in amino acids: CASSLFVLAGADTQYF. As DNA, the CDR3 is TGCGCCAGCAGCTTGTTCGTTCTAGCGGGAGCAGATACGCAGTATTTT. The gene calls are TRBV5-1 and TRBJ2-3; 10 bases are a match to TRBD2. Germline lookup yields CDR1 SGHRS and CDR2 YFSETQ. The CDR3 has 16 residues. V dropped 1 base and J dropped 4; count of bases not matched to a gene: 6.

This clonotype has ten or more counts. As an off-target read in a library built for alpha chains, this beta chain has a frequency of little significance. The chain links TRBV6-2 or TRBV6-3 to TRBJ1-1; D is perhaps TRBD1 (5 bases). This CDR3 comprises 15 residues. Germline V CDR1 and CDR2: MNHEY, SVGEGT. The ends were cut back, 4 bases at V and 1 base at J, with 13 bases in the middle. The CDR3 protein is CASSLGVPTNTEAFF. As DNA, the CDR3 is TGTGCCAGCAGTTTAGGGGTTCCGACGAACACTGAAGCTTTCTTT.

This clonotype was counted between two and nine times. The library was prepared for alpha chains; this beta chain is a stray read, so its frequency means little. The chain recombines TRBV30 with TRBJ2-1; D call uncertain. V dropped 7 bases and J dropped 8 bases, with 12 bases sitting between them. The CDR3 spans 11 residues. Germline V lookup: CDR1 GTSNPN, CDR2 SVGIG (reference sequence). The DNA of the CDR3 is TGTGCCTATGAGCTGGCCTATGAGCAGTTCTTC. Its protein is CAYELAYEQFF.

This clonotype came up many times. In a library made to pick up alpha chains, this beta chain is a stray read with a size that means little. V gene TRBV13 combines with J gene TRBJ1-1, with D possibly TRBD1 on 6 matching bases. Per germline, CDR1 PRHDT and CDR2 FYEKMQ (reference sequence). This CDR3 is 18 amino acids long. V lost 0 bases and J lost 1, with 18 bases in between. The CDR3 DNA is TGTGCCAGCAGCTTAGGTGGGTGGGGGGCCTTTAAGAACACTGAAGCTTTCTTT. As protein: CASSLGGWGAFKNTEAFF. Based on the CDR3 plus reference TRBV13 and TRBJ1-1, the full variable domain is AAGVIQSPRHLIKEKRETATLKCYPIPRHDTVYWYQQGPGQDPQFLISFYEKMQSDKGSIPDRFSAQQFSDYHSELNMSSLELGDSALYFCASSLGGWGAFKNTEAFFGQGTRLTVV.

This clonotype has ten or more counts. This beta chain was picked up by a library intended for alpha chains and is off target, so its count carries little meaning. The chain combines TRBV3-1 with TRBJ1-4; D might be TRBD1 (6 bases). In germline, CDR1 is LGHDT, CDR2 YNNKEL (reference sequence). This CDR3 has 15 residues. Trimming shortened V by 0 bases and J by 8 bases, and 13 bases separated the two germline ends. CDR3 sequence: CASSQEAGVMEKLFF. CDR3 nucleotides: TGTGCCAGCAGCCAAGAGGCAGGGGTTATGGAAAAACTGTTTTTT.

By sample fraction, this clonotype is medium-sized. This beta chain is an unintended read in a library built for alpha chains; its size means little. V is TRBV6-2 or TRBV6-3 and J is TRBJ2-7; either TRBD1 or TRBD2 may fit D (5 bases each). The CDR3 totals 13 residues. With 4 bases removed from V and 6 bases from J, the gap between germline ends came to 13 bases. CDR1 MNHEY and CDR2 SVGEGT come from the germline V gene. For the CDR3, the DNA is TGTGCCAGCAGTTTTGCCGGGACGGGCGAGCAGTACTTC. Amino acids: CASSFAGTGEQYF.

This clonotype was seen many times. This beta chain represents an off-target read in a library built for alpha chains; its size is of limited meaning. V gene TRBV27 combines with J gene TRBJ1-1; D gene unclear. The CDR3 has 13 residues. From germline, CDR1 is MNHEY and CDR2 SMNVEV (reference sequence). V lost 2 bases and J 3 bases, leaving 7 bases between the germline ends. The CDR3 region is CASSLVWDTEAFF. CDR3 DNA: TGTGCCAGCAGTTTAGTATGGGACACTGAAGCTTTCTTT.

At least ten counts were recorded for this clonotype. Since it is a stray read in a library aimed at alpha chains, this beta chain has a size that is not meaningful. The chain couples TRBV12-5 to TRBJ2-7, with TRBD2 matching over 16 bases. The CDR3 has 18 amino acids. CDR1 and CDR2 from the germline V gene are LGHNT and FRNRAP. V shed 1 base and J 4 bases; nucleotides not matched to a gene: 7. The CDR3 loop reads CASGLDSGLAGGLYEQYF. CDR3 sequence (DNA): TGTGCTAGTGGTTTGGATTCGGGACTAGCGGGAGGGCTGTACGAGCAGTACTTC.

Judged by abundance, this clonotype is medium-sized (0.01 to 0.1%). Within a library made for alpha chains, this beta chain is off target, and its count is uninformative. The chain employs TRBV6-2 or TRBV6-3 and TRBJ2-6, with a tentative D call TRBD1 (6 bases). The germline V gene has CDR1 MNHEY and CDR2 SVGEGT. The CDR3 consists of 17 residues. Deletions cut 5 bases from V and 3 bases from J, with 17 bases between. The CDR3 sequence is CASSLRGNRGGANVLTF. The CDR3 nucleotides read TGTGCCAGCAGTCTCAGGGGAAATCGCGGTGGGGCCAACGTCCTGACTTTC.

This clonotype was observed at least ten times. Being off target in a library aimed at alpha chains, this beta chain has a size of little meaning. CDR3 coding DNA: TGTGCCAGCACCCTTAACAGCCCCGATTCTGGAAAACTGTTTTTT. Encoded protein: CASTLNSPDSGKLFF. The chain links TRBV27 to TRBJ1-4; no definite D call. CDR1 is MNHEY and CDR2 is SMNVEV in the germline V gene (reference sequence). The CDR3 loop spans 15 amino acids. Trimming stripped 7 bases from V and 10 bases from J, with 22 bases between.

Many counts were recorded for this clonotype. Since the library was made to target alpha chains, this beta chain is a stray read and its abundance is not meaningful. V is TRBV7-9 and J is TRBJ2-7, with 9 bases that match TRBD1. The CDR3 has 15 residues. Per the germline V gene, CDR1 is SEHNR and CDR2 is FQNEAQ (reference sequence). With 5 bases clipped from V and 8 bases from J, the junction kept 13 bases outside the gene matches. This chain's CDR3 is CASSPTTRDREKQYF. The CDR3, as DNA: TGTGCCAGCAGCCCAACTACCCGGGACAGGGAAAAGCAGTACTTC.

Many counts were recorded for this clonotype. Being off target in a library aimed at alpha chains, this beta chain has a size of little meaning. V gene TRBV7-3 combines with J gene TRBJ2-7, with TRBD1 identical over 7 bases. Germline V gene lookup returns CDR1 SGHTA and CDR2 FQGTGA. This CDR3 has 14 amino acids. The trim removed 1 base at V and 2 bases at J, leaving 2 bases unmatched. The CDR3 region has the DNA TGTGCCAGCAGCTTAAGTAGGGGGCCCTACGAGCAGTACTTC. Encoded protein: CASSLSRGPYEQYF.